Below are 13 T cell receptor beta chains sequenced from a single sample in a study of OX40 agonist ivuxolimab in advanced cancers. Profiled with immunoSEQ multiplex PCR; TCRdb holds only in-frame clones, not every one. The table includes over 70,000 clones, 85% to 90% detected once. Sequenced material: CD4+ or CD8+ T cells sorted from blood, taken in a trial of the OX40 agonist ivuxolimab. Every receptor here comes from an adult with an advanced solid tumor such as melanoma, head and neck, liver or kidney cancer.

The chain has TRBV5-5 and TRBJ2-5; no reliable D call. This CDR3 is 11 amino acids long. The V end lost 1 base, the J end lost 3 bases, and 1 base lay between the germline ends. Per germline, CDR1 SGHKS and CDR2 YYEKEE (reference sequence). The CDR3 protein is CASSLKETQYF. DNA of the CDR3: TGTGCCAGCAGCTTGAAAGAGACCCAGTACTTC.

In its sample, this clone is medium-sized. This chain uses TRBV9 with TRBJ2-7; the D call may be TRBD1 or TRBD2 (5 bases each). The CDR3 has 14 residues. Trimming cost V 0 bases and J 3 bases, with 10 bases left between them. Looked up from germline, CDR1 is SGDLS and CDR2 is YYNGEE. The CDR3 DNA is TGTGCCAGCAGCGTAGGTGGGACGGGCTACGAGCAGTACTTC. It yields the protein CASSVGGTGYEQYF.

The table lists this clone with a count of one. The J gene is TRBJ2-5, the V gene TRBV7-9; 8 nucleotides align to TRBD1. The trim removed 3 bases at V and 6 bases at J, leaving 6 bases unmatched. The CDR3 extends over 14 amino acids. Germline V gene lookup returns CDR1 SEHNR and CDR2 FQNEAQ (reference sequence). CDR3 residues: CASSFGQGRQTQYF. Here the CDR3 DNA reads TGTGCCAGCAGCTTTGGACAGGGTAGGCAGACCCAGTACTTC.

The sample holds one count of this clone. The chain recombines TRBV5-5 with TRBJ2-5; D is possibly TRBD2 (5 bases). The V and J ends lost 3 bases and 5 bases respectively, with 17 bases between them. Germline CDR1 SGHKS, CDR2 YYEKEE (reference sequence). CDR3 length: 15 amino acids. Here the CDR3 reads CASSSGIARGETQYF. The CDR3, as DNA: TGTGCCAGCAGCTCGGGGATAGCGAGAGGGGAGACCCAGTACTTC.

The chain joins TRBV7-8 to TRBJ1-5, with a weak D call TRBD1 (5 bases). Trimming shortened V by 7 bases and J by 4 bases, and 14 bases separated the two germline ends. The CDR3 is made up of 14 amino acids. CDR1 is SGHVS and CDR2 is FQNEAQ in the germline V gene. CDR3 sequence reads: CASTQGKGNQPQHF. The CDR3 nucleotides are TGTGCCAGCACCCAGGGAAAGGGGAATCAGCCCCAGCATTTT.

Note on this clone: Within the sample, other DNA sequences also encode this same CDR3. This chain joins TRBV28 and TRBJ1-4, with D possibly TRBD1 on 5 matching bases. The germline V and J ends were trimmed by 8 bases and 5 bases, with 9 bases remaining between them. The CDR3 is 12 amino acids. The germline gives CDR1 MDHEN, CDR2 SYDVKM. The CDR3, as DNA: TGTGCCAGCCGCGGGGGGAATGAAAAACTGTTTTTT. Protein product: CASRGGNEKLFF.

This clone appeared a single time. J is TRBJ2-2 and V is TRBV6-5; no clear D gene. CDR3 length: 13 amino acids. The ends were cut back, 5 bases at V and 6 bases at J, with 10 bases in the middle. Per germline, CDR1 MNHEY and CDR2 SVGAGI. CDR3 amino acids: CASSETWSGELFF. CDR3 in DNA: TGTGCCAGCAGTGAGACATGGTCCGGGGAGCTGTTTTTT.

CDR3 amino acids: CASSKDGRGRRNYGYTF. The CDR3 region has the DNA TGTGCCAGCAGCAAAGACGGCAGGGGGCGAAGAAACTATGGCTACACCTTC. The chain is built from TRBV21-1 and TRBJ1-2; the table assigns TRBD1, which was not confirmed against the DNA. TRBV21-1 is a listed pseudogene. The CDR3 spans 17 residues.

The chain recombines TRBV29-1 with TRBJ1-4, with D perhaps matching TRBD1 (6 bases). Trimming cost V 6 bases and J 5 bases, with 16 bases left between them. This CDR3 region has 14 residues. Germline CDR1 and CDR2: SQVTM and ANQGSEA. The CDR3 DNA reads TGCAGCGTGGGGGCGCAGGGGCGGAATGAAAAACTGTTTTTT. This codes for CSVGAQGRNEKLFF.

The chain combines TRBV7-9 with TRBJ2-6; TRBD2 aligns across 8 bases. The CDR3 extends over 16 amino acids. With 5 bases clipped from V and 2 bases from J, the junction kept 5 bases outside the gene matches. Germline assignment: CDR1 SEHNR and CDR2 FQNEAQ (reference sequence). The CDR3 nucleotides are TGTGCCAGCAGCCAAACGGGGGGGGCTGGGGCCAACGTCCTGACTTTC. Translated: CASSQTGGAGANVLTF.

CDR3 region: CATQDGRVNYGYTF. The DNA of the CDR3 is TGTGCCACCCAGGACGGCAGGGTGAACTATGGCTACACCTTC. The chain uses TRBV10-3 and TRBJ1-2, with a weak D call TRBD1 (5 bases). Trimming left V 10 bases short and J 2 bases short, with 17 bases between. The CDR3 is made up of 14 amino acids. Germline-derived CDR1 and CDR2 are ENHRY and SYGVKD.

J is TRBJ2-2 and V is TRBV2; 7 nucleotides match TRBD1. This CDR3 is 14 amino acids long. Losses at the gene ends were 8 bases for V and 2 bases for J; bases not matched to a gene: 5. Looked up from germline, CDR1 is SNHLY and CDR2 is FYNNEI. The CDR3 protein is CASRTGANTGELFF. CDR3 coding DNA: TGTGCCAGCCGAACAGGGGCCAACACCGGGGAGCTGTTTTTT.

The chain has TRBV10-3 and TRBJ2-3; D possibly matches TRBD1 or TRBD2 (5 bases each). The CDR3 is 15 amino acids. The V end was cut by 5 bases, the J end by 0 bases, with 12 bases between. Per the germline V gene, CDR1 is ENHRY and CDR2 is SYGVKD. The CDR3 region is CAISPWGMSTDTQYF. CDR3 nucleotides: TGTGCCATCAGTCCGTGGGGGATGAGCACAGATACGCAGTATTTT.